Listed here are 27 T cell receptor beta chains from one sample, sequenced in a study of blood T cell repertoires in COVID-19. Clones were sequenced by immunoSEQ multiplex PCR, and TCRdb holds only the in-frame ones, with some missing. The sample has fewer than 90,000 clones, approximately 90% seen once. Sequences were obtained from peripheral blood. The origin of the receptors is a woman older than 75 with active COVID-19.

The J gene is TRBJ2-7, the V gene TRBV7-8, with TRBD2 identical over 10 bases. The CDR3 runs to 15 residues. CDR1 is SGHVS and CDR2 is FQNEAQ in the germline V gene. The junction had 6 bases not matched to a gene; V was cut back by 1 base and J by 6 bases. The DNA of the CDR3 is TGTGCCAGCAGCTTAGGACCGGGACTAGCGTCCGAGCAGTACTTC. Translation: CASSLGPGLASEQYF.

This clone occurred once. The chain uses TRBV18 and TRBJ2-1, with D hard to call. Trimming cost V 5 bases and J 8 bases, with 10 bases left between them. Germline V lookup: CDR1 KGHSH, CDR2 LQKENI. The CDR3 contains 12 residues. For the CDR3, the DNA is TGTGCCAGCTCATCCCTAGTGTATGAGCAGTTCTTC. It translates to CASSSLVYEQFF.

This chain joins TRBV5-6 and TRBJ1-5; TRBD1 agrees at 7 bases. Germline V lookup: CDR1 SGHDT, CDR2 YYEEEE. After removal of 4 bases from V and 3 bases from J, the junction contained 7 bases not matched to a gene. The CDR3 consists of 15 residues. The chain's CDR3 is CASSRRGAVNQPQHF. The CDR3, as DNA: TGTGCCAGCAGCCGCAGGGGGGCTGTCAATCAGCCCCAGCATTTT.

V gene TRBV4-1 combines with J gene TRBJ1-5, with D maybe TRBD1 (5 bases). Germline loops: CDR1 MGHRA, CDR2 YSYEKL. V gave up 3 bases and J gave up 2 bases, with 20 bases separating them. The CDR3 contains 18 residues. CDR3 sequence (DNA): TGCGCCAGCAGCCACCTGGACATGGGGTTTGGTGGCAATCAGCCCCAGCATTTT. It yields the protein CASSHLDMGFGGNQPQHF.

The table lists this clone with a few counts. The chain employs TRBV6-4 and TRBJ1-6, with 10 bases that match TRBD1. The CDR3 contains 15 residues. J gave up 7 bases and V 2 bases, and 2 bases lay outside the gene matches. Germline lookup yields CDR1 MRHNA and CDR2 SNTAGT. This CDR3 reads CASSDKGQGNSPLHF. For the CDR3, the DNA is TGTGCCAGCAGTGACAAGGGACAGGGGAATTCACCCCTCCACTTT.

The CDR3 nucleotides are TGCGCCAGCAGCCAAGAACGAGGTAATACGCAGTATTTT. As protein: CASSQERGNTQYF. The chain has TRBV4-3 and TRBJ2-3; D not certain. Trimming removed 0 bases from V and 7 bases from J, with 8 bases in between. CDR1 and CDR2 (germline): LGHNA, YSLEER. The CDR3 is 13 amino acids.

This chain joins TRBV5-1 and TRBJ2-6; unclear D gene. Looked up from germline, CDR1 is SGHRS and CDR2 is YFSETQ. Trimming pared 4 bases from V and 3 bases from J, leaving 8 bases between. The CDR3 consists of 14 residues. Written as DNA, the CDR3 is TGCGCCAGCAGCCCCTTATATGGGGCCAACGTCCTGACTTTC. It is translated as CASSPLYGANVLTF. The full variable domain, completed using reference TRBV5-1 and TRBJ2-6, is KAGVTQTPRYLIKTRGQQVTLSCSPISGHRSVSWYQQTPGQGLQFLFEYFSETQRNKGNFPGRFSGRQFSNSRSEMNVSTLELGDSALYLCASSPLYGANVLTFGAGSRLTVL.

This chain uses TRBV5-6 with TRBJ2-1; 8 bases align to TRBD2. Germline CDR1 reads SGHDT; CDR2 reads YYEEEE. CDR3 length equals 15 residues. Trimming cost V 7 bases and J 0 bases; bases outside gene matches: 6. The DNA for the CDR3 is TGTGCCAGCGCGGGGGGACCCAGCTCCTACAATGAGCAGTTCTTC. Translated: CASAGGPSSYNEQFF.

The chain links TRBV19 to TRBJ2-7; TRBD1 might be the D (6 bases). Germline CDR1 LNHDA, CDR2 SQIVND (reference sequence). Trimming took 4 bases from V and 1 from J, leaving 11 bases between them. This CDR3 contains 14 residues. CDR3 protein: CASSTRDTSYEQYF. In DNA, the CDR3 is TGTGCCAGTAGTACCCGGGACACATCCTACGAGCAGTACTTC.

The J gene is TRBJ1-1, the V gene TRBV5-1, with D perhaps matching TRBD1 (5 bases). The CDR3 runs 14 residues. V was clipped by 4 bases and J by 4 bases, with 14 bases between them. Germline V CDR1 and CDR2: SGHRS, YFSETQ. DNA for the CDR3: TGCGCCAGCAGCGAACTCTCGGGGGGCACTGAAGCTTTCTTT. As protein: CASSELSGGTEAFF.

The V gene is TRBV2, the J gene TRBJ2-7; TRBD2 is a possible D gene (6 bases). This CDR3 is 11 amino acids long. With 5 bases removed from V and 6 bases from J, the gap between germline ends came to 8 bases. The germline CDR1 and CDR2 sequences are SNHLY and FYNNEI. The CDR3 loop is CASSRGGEQYF. The CDR3 nucleotides are TGTGCCAGCAGTAGGGGAGGCGAGCAGTACTTC.

The genes are TRBV24-1 and TRBJ1-2, with TRBD1 identical over 9 bases. V was clipped by 3 bases and J by 5 bases; unmatched bases: 9. The CDR3 extends over 16 amino acids. Germline V gene lookup returns CDR1 KGHDR and CDR2 SFDVKD. Written as DNA, the CDR3 is TGTGCCACCAGTGATACCAGACAGGGGGAAGAGTATGGCTACACCTTC. This gives the protein CATSDTRQGEEYGYTF.

The chain recombines TRBV2 with TRBJ2-4, with D tentatively TRBD2 (6 bases). CDR3 length: 15 residues. The germline V and J ends were trimmed by 6 bases and 0 bases, with 12 bases remaining between them. Germline V gene lookup returns CDR1 SNHLY and CDR2 FYNNEI. The CDR3 here is CASSTGGVAKNIQYF. As DNA, the CDR3 is TGTGCCAGCAGCACAGGCGGGGTAGCCAAAAACATTCAGTACTTC.

The V call is TRBV4-1, the J call TRBJ2-7, with 9 bases that match TRBD1. CDR3 length: 15 amino acids. From germline, CDR1 is MGHRA and CDR2 YSYEKL. V shed 4 bases and J 0 bases; nucleotides not matched to a gene: 4. CDR3 nucleotides: TGCGCCAGCAGCCTTACAGGGGGCGGCTCCTACGAGCAGTACTTC. As protein: CASSLTGGGSYEQYF.

There are a few counts of this clone. This chain links TRBV9 with TRBJ1-1; D gene ambiguous. V gave up 3 bases and J gave up 0 bases, with 12 bases separating them. Germline loops: CDR1 SGDLS, CDR2 YYNGEE. The CDR3 is 15 amino acids. CDR3 in amino acids: CASSASADLNTEAFF. The CDR3 nucleotides read TGTGCCAGCAGCGCCTCCGCGGATTTGAACACTGAAGCTTTCTTT. The whole variable domain, remainder taken from reference TRBV9 and TRBJ1-1, is DSGVTQTPKHLITATGQRVTLRCSPRSGDLSVYWYQQSLDQGLQFLIQYYNGEERAKGNILERFSAQQFPDLHSELNLSSLELGDSALYFCASSASADLNTEAFFGQGTRLTVV.

This chain uses TRBV5-1 with TRBJ1-6; 7 bases match TRBD1. The CDR3 loop spans 15 amino acids. Germline trimming cut 0 bases from V and 10 bases from J; bases unmatched to any gene: 7. Looked up from germline, CDR1 is SGHRS and CDR2 is YFSETQ. The CDR3 region has the DNA TGCGCCAGCAGCTTGGATACAGGGGTAGGGTCACCCCTCCACTTT. Protein sequence: CASSLDTGVGSPLHF.

The chain recombines TRBV2 with TRBJ2-5; the match to TRBD2 covers 7 bases. CDR3 size: 14 residues. With V trimmed by 5 bases and J by 3 bases, 6 bases remained unmatched. Germline assignment: CDR1 SNHLY and CDR2 FYNNEI. The CDR3 loop reads CASSPRLAEETQYF. In DNA form, the CDR3 reads TGTGCCAGCAGTCCACGACTAGCTGAAGAGACCCAGTACTTC.

V is TRBV28 and J is TRBJ2-1; TRBD2 might be the D (5 bases). V was shortened by 3 bases and J by 7 bases, with 16 bases between the two germline ends. Germline V gives CDR1 MDHEN, CDR2 SYDVKM. This CDR3 is 15 amino acids long. The CDR3 sequence is CASSFWEKVGNEQFF. The CDR3 DNA reads TGTGCCAGCAGTTTTTGGGAGAAGGTCGGTAATGAGCAGTTCTTC.

The V gene is TRBV18, the J gene TRBJ2-1; TRBD1 agrees at 9 bases. The J segment lost 7 bases and the V segment lost 4 bases, leaving 8 bases of the junction unmatched. Germline V CDR1 and CDR2: KGHSH, LQKENI. The CDR3 extends over 15 amino acids. CDR3 nucleotides: TGTGCCAGCTCACTCGGGACAGGGAGTGGAAATGAGCAGTTCTTC. This codes for CASSLGTGSGNEQFF.

The chain employs TRBV18 and TRBJ1-2; perhaps TRBD1 as D (5 bases). V lost 0 bases and J 1 base, leaving 12 bases between the germline ends. The CDR3 sequence is 16 residues long. Germline lookup yields CDR1 KGHSH and CDR2 LQKENI. CDR3 sequence: CASSPPSLQVNYGYTF. The CDR3 coding sequence is TGTGCCAGCTCACCACCATCCTTACAGGTTAACTATGGCTACACCTTC.

The rearrangement links TRBV27 to TRBJ1-2, with TRBD1 matching over 9 bases. The V segment lost 5 bases and the J segment 7 bases; nucleotides outside the gene matches: 5. The CDR3 is 13 amino acids. Germline CDR1 and CDR2: MNHEY and SMNVEV (reference sequence). The CDR3 DNA is TGTGCCAGCAGTCCGGACAGGGGCGCTGGCTACACCTTC. Translation: CASSPDRGAGYTF.

The CDR3 sequence is CATSEVGLITQYF. For the CDR3, the DNA is TGTGCCACCAGTGAGGTAGGACTGATAACGCAGTATTTT. The genes are TRBV24-1 and TRBJ2-3; the D gene is possibly TRBD2 (5 bases). The CDR3 covers 13 residues. Germline assignment: CDR1 KGHDR and CDR2 SFDVKD. V lost 4 bases to trimming and J lost 9 bases, with 13 bases between them.

J is TRBJ2-3 and V is TRBV6-5; a weak D match, TRBD2 (6 bases). This CDR3 is built from 14 residues. Trimming took 6 bases from V and 6 from J, leaving 16 bases between them. Germline V gene lookup returns CDR1 MNHEY and CDR2 SVGAGI. The CDR3 sequence: CASSPQPGEDTQYF. CDR3 nucleotide sequence: TGTGCCAGCAGCCCCCAACCGGGGGAGGATACGCAGTATTTT.

The chain uses TRBV9 and TRBJ2-3; TRBD2 aligns across 7 bases. In germline, CDR1 is SGDLS, CDR2 YYNGEE. The CDR3 covers 18 residues. Losses at the gene ends were 0 bases for V and 1 base for J; bases not matched to a gene: 11. CDR3: CASSVAAGGRTGTDTQYF. The CDR3 nucleotides are TGTGCCAGCAGCGTAGCGGCGGGCGGGAGAACGGGCACAGATACGCAGTATTTT.

The rearrangement joins TRBV18 to TRBJ2-5; TRBD2 is a possible D gene (7 bases). Germline CDR1 reads KGHSH; CDR2 reads LQKENI. The CDR3 consists of 16 residues. V was clipped by 3 bases and J by 2 bases, with 16 bases between them. This chain's CDR3 is CASSPTPAGAQETQYF. CDR3 nucleotides: TGTGCCAGCTCACCCACCCCGGCGGGGGCGCAAGAGACCCAGTACTTC.

This clone was found once. The gene calls are TRBV25-1 and TRBJ2-3, with D hard to call. CDR1 is MGHDK, CDR2 SYGVNS, per germline. This CDR3 region has 16 residues. Between the trimmed V and J ends, which lost 4 bases and 0 bases, there was a span of 14 bases. The CDR3 is CASSAHRQTSTDTQYF. The DNA of the CDR3 is TGTGCCAGCAGTGCACATAGGCAGACTAGCACAGATACGCAGTATTTT.

V and J are TRBV4-1 and TRBJ2-1, with 12 bases matching TRBD2. The length of the CDR3 is 20 residues. Germline V gives CDR1 MGHRA, CDR2 YSYEKL. The V and J ends lost 2 bases and 10 bases, in that order; junction bases with no gene match: 21. The CDR3 coding sequence is TGCGCCAGCAGCCAACGGACAGGGGACGTTCCTAGCGGGAGGGGCCTAGAGCAGTTCTTC. Amino acid sequence: CASSQRTGDVPSGRGLEQFF.